This TCR beta chain was observed in a study of T cell responses to AZD1222 COVID-19 vaccine. As regards this clone: Its antigen is not known.

The CDR3 is 13 residues long. Trimming pared 4 bases from V and 2 bases from J, leaving 8 bases between. Germline assignment: CDR1 SEHNR and CDR2 FQNEAQ (reference sequence). Overall study results and limits: Spike-specific TCR depth and breadth grew after two AZD1222 doses. The study reported that nearly half of spike-specific TCRs target unmutated variant regions. The donor cohort was predominantly white British with a female majority, and clonal diversity may have been underestimated.

TCRdb's table, derived via immunoSEQ multiplex PCR, lists solely in-frame clones and lacks some. The repertoire has about 190,000 clones, roughly 93% of them found once; the top ten carry roughly 0.99%. The chain combines TRBV7-9 with TRBJ1-1; D is undetermined. The material was peripheral blood, obtained on day 0 of AZD1222 vaccination. This TCR was recovered from an adult in good health. Here the CDR3 reads CASSSTGNTEAFF. The CDR3 DNA is TGTGCCAGCAGCTCGACGGGAAACACTGAAGCTTTCTTT.